The next 26 T cell receptor beta chains were all read from a single sample in a study of identical twins. TCRdb re-called the 5' RACE reads with MiXCR, one entry per CDR3 protein. The repertoire holds around 530,000 distinct CDR3 sequences, with roughly 15% as singletons. This same sample was also part of a study on yellow fever vaccine responses in identical twins.

Sequenced: CD4+ T cells sorted from blood. The receptor source for this set is a young woman in good health.

V usage is TRBV3-1 and J usage is TRBJ2-3, with D tentatively TRBD1 (5 bases). The germline V gene encodes CDR1 LGHDT and CDR2 YNNKEL (reference sequence). The CDR3 is 16 amino acids. V dropped 3 bases and J dropped 1 base, with 14 bases sitting between them. DNA of the CDR3: TGTGCCAGCAGCCAGACGGTCGACAGCCGCACAGATACGCAGTATTTT. Protein: CASSQTVDSRTDTQYF.

This clonotype was observed a few times. The J gene is TRBJ2-1, the V gene TRBV10-3; D is undetermined. This CDR3 is built from 11 residues. The germline V gene has CDR1 ENHRY and CDR2 SYGVKD. V was clipped by 3 bases and J by 16 bases, with 13 bases between them. The CDR3 DNA reads TGTGCCATCAGTGAATATCCACAGAAATTCTTC. Translated, it gives CAISEYPQKFF.

The rearrangement joins TRBV10-3 to TRBJ2-7; the D is unclear. V was trimmed by 2 bases and J by 3 bases, leaving 11 bases between them. Germline CDR1 reads ENHRY; CDR2 reads SYGVKD. The CDR3 runs to 14 residues. CDR3 nucleotide sequence: TGTGCCATCAGTGAGGGGCCTACGAGCTACGAGCAGTACTTC. Translating it yields CAISEGPTSYEQYF.

This clonotype was recorded once. The chain has TRBV5-5 and TRBJ2-2; no firm D call. Germline V gives CDR1 SGHKS, CDR2 YYEKEE (reference sequence). This CDR3 contains 14 residues. V was pared by 1 base and J by 3 bases, with 7 bases between. The CDR3 sequence is CASSLLQYTGELFF. Here the CDR3 DNA reads TGTGCCAGCAGCTTGTTACAGTACACCGGGGAGCTGTTTTTT. Complete variable domain (other parts from reference TRBV5-5 and TRBJ2-2): DAGVTQSPTHLIKTRGQQVTLRCSPISGHKSVSWYQQVLGQGPQFIFQYYEKEERGRGNFPDRFSARQFPNYSSELNVNALLLGDSALYLCASSLLQYTGELFFGEGSRLTVL.

The chain couples TRBV29-1 to TRBJ2-5, with TRBD1 matching 9 bases. The CDR3 consists of 12 residues. V was clipped by 6 bases and J by 5 bases; unmatched bases: 4. Germline lookup yields CDR1 SQVTM and CDR2 ANQGSEA. The DNA of the CDR3 is TGCAGCGTCTATGGACAGGGGGAGACCCAGTACTTC. This gives the protein CSVYGQGETQYF.

About this clonotype: A much larger clone lies one base from this, so it may be a read error. The rearrangement links TRBV7-2 to TRBJ1-1; D is unresolved. The CDR3 totals 11 residues. The V gene's germline CDR1 is SGHTA and CDR2 FQGNSA. Trimming took 8 bases from V and 3 from J, leaving 7 bases between them. The CDR3 is CASGRHTEAFF. The CDR3 nucleotides read TGTGCCAGCGGCAGGCACACTGAAGCTTTCTTT.

This clonotype occurred many times. The chain uses TRBV20-1 and TRBJ2-1, with unresolved D. There are 14 residues in the CDR3. The V end lost 0 bases, the J end lost 0 bases, and 6 bases lay between the germline ends. The germline CDR1 and CDR2 sequences are DFQATT and SNEGSKA (reference sequence). The CDR3 sequence: CSARDRGSYNEQFF. The CDR3 nucleotides are TGCAGTGCTAGAGACCGCGGCTCCTACAATGAGCAGTTCTTC.

The chain carries TRBV5-6 and TRBJ2-3; possibly TRBD1 for D (5 bases). The length of the CDR3 is 14 residues. V dropped 0 bases and J dropped 3 bases, with 8 bases sitting between them. Germline lookup yields CDR1 SGHDT and CDR2 YYEEEE. CDR3 coding DNA: TGTGCCAGCAGCTTGGGCAGGGTGACAGATACGCAGTATTTT. This gives the protein CASSLGRVTDTQYF.

J is TRBJ2-3 and V is TRBV6-1; D gene ambiguous. CDR3 length: 13 amino acids. Trimming pared 6 bases from V and 0 bases from J, leaving 7 bases between. CDR1 and CDR2 from the germline V gene are MNHNS and SASEGT. The DNA for the CDR3 is TGTGCCAGCAGGGCAGGTAGCACAGATACGCAGTATTTT. Its translation is CASRAGSTDTQYF.

In nucleotides, the CDR3 is TGTGCCAGCAGCTTAGTCTTGTTGGCCTACAATGAGCAGTTCTTC. Protein: CASSLVLLAYNEQFF. The chain links TRBV7-9 to TRBJ2-1; no clear D. CDR3 size: 15 residues. V was cut by 1 base and J by 2 bases, with 9 bases left in between. CDR1 and CDR2 from the germline V gene are SEHNR and FQNEAQ (reference sequence).

The chain recombines TRBV5-5 with TRBJ2-7; D unresolved. The germline gives CDR1 SGHKS, CDR2 YYEKEE (reference sequence). This CDR3 contains 13 residues. V was clipped by 1 base and J by 2 bases, with 7 bases between them. CDR3 nucleotides: TGTGCCAGCAGCTTGCCGTCCCCCTACGAGCAGTACTTC. Translating it yields CASSLPSPYEQYF.

This clonotype was seen a handful of times. The rearrangement joins TRBV7-6 to TRBJ2-1; D is ambiguous. The CDR3 sequence is 15 residues long. V gave up 2 bases and J gave up 5 bases, with 13 bases separating them. CDR1 and CDR2 (germline): SGHVS, FNYEAQ. CDR3 protein: CASSLSIQLNNEQFF. The DNA for the CDR3 is TGTGCCAGCAGCTTAAGCATACAATTAAACAATGAGCAGTTCTTC.

This clonotype was observed a few times. V is TRBV28 and J is TRBJ2-1; 14 positions agree with TRBD2. CDR3 length equals 18 residues. The ends lost 6 bases at V and 2 bases at J; junction bases unmatched: 9. Germline assignment: CDR1 MDHEN and CDR2 SYDVKM. The CDR3 region has the DNA TGTGCCAGCAGAGAGGGACTAGCGGGAGCGGGGACCTACAATGAGCAGTTCTTC. Translated, it gives CASREGLAGAGTYNEQFF.

This clonotype occurred once. V is TRBV20-1 and J is TRBJ2-3; the D call may be TRBD1 or TRBD2 (5 bases each). Trimming took off 6 bases at V and 2 bases at J, with 15 bases between the two ends. CDR3 size: 14 residues. In germline, CDR1 is DFQATT, CDR2 SNEGSKA (reference sequence). CDR3 amino acids: CSAVRDGLTDTQYF. The CDR3 DNA sequence: TGCAGTGCGGTGAGGGACGGCCTCACAGATACGCAGTATTTT.

This clonotype was counted between two and nine times. This sequence joins TRBV20-1 and TRBJ2-5; either TRBD1 or TRBD2 may fit D (7 bases each). Germline CDR1 is DFQATT and CDR2 is SNEGSKA (reference sequence). The CDR3 length is 15 residues. V lost 1 base and J 5 bases, leaving 17 bases between the germline ends. The CDR3 is CSARGEGAQYETQYF. In DNA form, the CDR3 reads TGCAGTGCTAGAGGGGAGGGGGCACAGTATGAGACCCAGTACTTC.

V and J are TRBV24-1 and TRBJ2-1, with 9 positions matching TRBD1. CDR3 size: 17 residues. Germline CDR1 is KGHDR and CDR2 is SFDVKD. Germline trimming cut 4 bases from V and 2 bases from J; bases unmatched to any gene: 8. The CDR3 loop reads CATSERYRGLAYNEQFF. CDR3 bases: TGTGCCACCAGTGAACGTTACAGGGGGCTAGCCTACAATGAGCAGTTCTTC.

This chain connects TRBV4-1 to TRBJ2-2, with a weak D call TRBD2 (6 bases). This CDR3 is 14 amino acids long. CDR1 is MGHRA and CDR2 is YSYEKL in the germline V gene. Trimming left V 7 bases short and J 4 bases short, with 13 bases between. This CDR3 is CASKRLETTGELFF. CDR3 DNA: TGCGCCAGCAAGAGACTAGAGACCACCGGGGAGCTGTTTTTT.

This chain joins TRBV20-1 and TRBJ2-4, with 9 bases identical to TRBD2. In germline, CDR1 is DFQATT, CDR2 SNEGSKA (reference sequence). This CDR3 has 16 amino acids. V was clipped by 0 bases and J by 7 bases; unmatched bases: 10. As DNA, the CDR3 is TGCAGTGCTAGAGATCTGCGGGGGGGGCCGGGGAACATTCAGTACTTC. Translating it yields CSARDLRGGPGNIQYF.

This clonotype was seen at least ten times. The CDR3 nucleotides are TGTGCCAGCAGTTTAGACAGACTCGGACTAGGGACAGATACGCAGTATTTT. Translation gives CASSLDRLGLGTDTQYF. The chain uses TRBV12-3 or TRBV12-4 and TRBJ2-3, with 7 bases lining up with TRBD2. This CDR3 contains 17 residues. The J segment lost 3 bases and the V segment lost 1 base, leaving 10 bases of the junction unmatched.

There are many counts of this clonotype. This chain joins TRBV29-1 and TRBJ1-1, with a tentative D call TRBD1 (5 bases). The CDR3 loop spans 14 amino acids. Germline V gene data show CDR1 as SQVTM and CDR2 as ANQGSEA. Deletions cut 4 bases from V and 7 bases from J, with 19 bases between. CDR3 loop: CSVAFIGPGGEAFF. The CDR3 coding sequence is TGCAGCGTTGCGTTTATCGGTCCGGGGGGTGAAGCTTTCTTT.

This clonotype was observed a handful of times. The chain is built from TRBV4-1 and TRBJ2-2; D is possibly TRBD2 (5 bases). The CDR3 runs to 16 residues. V was cut by 1 base and J by 3 bases, with 12 bases left in between. Germline loops: CDR1 MGHRA, CDR2 YSYEKL. CDR3 in amino acids: CASSQAGKPYTGELFF. The DNA for the CDR3 is TGCGCCAGCAGCCAAGCGGGGAAACCCTACACCGGGGAGCTGTTTTTT.

This clonotype was recorded a few times. The chain combines TRBV6-1 with TRBJ2-1; TRBD2 is a possible D gene (5 bases). The CDR3 is made up of 15 amino acids. Germline values: CDR1 MNHNS, CDR2 SASEGT. V lost 1 base and J lost 8, with 15 bases in between. As DNA, the CDR3 is TGTGCCAGCAGTGAAGGCTTCCAGGCCGGGGATGAGCAGTTCTTC. Protein: CASSEGFQAGDEQFF.

The chain joins TRBV28 to TRBJ2-7, with 8 bases that match TRBD1. The germline V gene encodes CDR1 MDHEN and CDR2 SYDVKM. J was trimmed by 7 bases and V by 2 bases; bases with no gene match: 13. CDR3 length: 16 amino acids. For the CDR3, the DNA is TGTGCCAGCAGTTTAGGACAGGGCGTCCCTTTGGGTGAGCAGTACTTC. Its protein is CASSLGQGVPLGEQYF.

This clonotype turned up a few times. This chain uses TRBV29-1 with TRBJ2-2; TRBD1 aligns across 7 bases. Unmatched junction bases numbered 20, after V lost 2 bases and J lost 2 bases. CDR3 length: 20 amino acids. Germline CDR1 SQVTM, CDR2 ANQGSEA. The CDR3 DNA sequence: TGCAGCGTTGAACGCCCCCGACCGGGACAGCCACCTTACAACACCGGGGAGCTGTTTTTT. Protein sequence: CSVERPRPGQPPYNTGELFF.

The chain links TRBV5-6 to TRBJ2-1; 12 bases are shared with TRBD2. The CDR3 runs to 18 residues. The germline CDR1 and CDR2 sequences are SGHDT and YYEEEE. J lost 2 bases, V lost 3 bases, and 9 bases had no gene match. The CDR3 loop reads CASSWGTSGFLTYNEQFF. The CDR3, as DNA: TGTGCCAGCAGCTGGGGGACTAGCGGGTTTCTAACCTACAATGAGCAGTTCTTC.

This clonotype has at least ten counts. The chain has TRBV5-5 and TRBJ1-6; no clear D gene. Trimming shortened V by 4 bases and J by 4 bases, and 6 bases separated the two germline ends. The CDR3 has 13 amino acids. Germline CDR1 and CDR2: SGHKS and YYEKEE (reference sequence). The chain's CDR3 is CASSPAYNSPLHF. The CDR3 region has the DNA TGTGCCAGCAGCCCGGCTTATAATTCACCCCTCCACTTT.